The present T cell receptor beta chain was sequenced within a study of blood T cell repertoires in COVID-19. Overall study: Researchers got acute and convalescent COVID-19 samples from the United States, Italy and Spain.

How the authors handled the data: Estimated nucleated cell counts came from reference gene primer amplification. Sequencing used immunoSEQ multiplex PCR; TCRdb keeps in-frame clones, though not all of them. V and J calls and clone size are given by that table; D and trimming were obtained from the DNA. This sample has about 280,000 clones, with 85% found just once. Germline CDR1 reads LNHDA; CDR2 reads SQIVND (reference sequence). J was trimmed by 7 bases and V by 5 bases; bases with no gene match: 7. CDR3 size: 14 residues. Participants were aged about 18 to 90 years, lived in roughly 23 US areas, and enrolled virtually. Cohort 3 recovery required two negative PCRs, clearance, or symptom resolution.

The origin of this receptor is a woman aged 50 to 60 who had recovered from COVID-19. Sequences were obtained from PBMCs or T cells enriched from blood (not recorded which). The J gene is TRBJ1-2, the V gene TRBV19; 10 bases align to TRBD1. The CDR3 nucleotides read TGTGCCAGTAGTCTCGACAGGGGGCTGTCTGGCTACACCTTC. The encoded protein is CASSLDRGLSGYTF. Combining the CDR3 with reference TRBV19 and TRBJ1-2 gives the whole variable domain DGGITQSPKYLFRKEGQNVTLSCEQNLNHDAMYWYRQDPGQGLRLIYYSQIVNDFQKGDIAEGYSVSREKKESFPLTVTSAQKNPTAFYLCASSLDRGLSGYTFGSGTRLTVV.